Here is one T cell receptor beta chain with its context. Its cognate antigen is unknown. The junction and the germline gene differ at one end; a read error may be behind it. These data come from a study of read filtering for tumor transcriptome and immune sequencing. Study summary: After DNase treatment, RNA was made into whole-transcriptome libraries.

This library used roughly 0.4 ug RNA and molecular barcoded adaptors spanning alpha/delta and beta/gamma chains. One entry per CDR3 protein results from TCRdb running MiXCR on the reads. The sample consists of around 130,000 distinct CDR3 sequences, about an eighth of them appearing once. Regarding the study as a whole: Compared with RNA-seq, IR-seq gave much higher clonotype depth and reliability. This fraction held mixed bone marrow immune cells after CD138-negative sorting.

This CDR3 has 13 residues. CDR1 and CDR2 from the germline V gene are SEHNR and FQNEAQ (reference sequence). The V call is TRBV7-9, the J call TRBJ2-7; tentatively, D is TRBD1 or TRBD2 (5 bases each). The sequencing sample was made of a population of CD138-negative cells sorted from bone marrow. The TCR was taken from a donor at least 40 years old with multiple myeloma. CDR3 sequence: CASGDGVVYEQCF. CDR3 nucleotides: TGTGCCAGCGGGGACGGGGTGGTCTACGAGCAGTGCTTC.